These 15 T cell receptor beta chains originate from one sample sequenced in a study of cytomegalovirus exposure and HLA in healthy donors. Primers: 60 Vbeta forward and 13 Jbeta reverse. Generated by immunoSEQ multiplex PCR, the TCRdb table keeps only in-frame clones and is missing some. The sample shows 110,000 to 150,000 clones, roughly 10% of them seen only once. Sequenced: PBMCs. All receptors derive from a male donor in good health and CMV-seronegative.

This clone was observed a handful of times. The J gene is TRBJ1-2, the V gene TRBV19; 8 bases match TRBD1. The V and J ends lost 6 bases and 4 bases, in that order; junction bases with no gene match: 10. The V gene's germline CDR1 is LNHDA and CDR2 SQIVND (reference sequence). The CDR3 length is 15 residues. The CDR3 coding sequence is TGTGCCAGTAGCACATACTTTACAGGGGGCTATGGCTACACCTTC. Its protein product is CASSTYFTGGYGYTF.

The CDR3 nucleotides are TGTGCCAGCAGCCAAAGGACAGGGGAACGCAATGAGCAGTTCTTC. This codes for CASSQRTGERNEQFF. This chain links TRBV7-8 with TRBJ2-1, with 9 bases identical to TRBD1. The trim removed 5 bases at V and 6 bases at J, leaving 8 bases unmatched. Germline V CDR1 and CDR2: SGHVS, FQNEAQ. The CDR3 is 15 amino acids.

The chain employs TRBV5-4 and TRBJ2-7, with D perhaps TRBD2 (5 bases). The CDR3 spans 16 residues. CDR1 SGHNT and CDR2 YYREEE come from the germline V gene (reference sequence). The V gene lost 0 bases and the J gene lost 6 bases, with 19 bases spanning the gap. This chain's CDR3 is CASSLGAEIRGSEQYF. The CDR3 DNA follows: TGTGCCAGCAGCTTGGGAGCGGAGATTCGAGGATCCGAGCAGTACTTC.

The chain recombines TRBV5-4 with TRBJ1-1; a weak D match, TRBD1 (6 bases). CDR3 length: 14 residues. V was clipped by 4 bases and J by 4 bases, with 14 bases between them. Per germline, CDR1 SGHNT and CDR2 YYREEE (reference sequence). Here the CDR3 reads CASSIRQELTEAFF. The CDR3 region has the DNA TGTGCCAGCAGCATCCGACAGGAGCTCACTGAAGCTTTCTTT.

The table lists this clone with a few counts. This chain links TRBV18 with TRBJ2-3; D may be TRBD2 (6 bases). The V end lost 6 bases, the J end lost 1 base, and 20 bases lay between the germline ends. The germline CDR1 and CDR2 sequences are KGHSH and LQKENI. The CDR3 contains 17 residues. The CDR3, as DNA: TGTGCCAGCTCTCTTTACACCAGGAGGGGTGGCACAGATACGCAGTATTTT. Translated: CASSLYTRRGGTDTQYF.

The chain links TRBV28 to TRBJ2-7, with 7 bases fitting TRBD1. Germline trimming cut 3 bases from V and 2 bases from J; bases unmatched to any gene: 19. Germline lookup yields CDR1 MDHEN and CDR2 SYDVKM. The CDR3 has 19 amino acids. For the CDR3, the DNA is TGTGCCAGCAGTTTTAAACCAGGAGACAGGGAAACCCTAGCCTACGAGCAGTACTTC. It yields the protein CASSFKPGDRETLAYEQYF.

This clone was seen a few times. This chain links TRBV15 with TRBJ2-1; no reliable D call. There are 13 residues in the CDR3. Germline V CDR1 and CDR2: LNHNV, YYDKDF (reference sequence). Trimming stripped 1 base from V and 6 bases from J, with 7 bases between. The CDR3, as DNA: TGTGCCACCAGCAGAGGGTTAGTCAATGAGCAGTTCTTC. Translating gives CATSRGLVNEQFF. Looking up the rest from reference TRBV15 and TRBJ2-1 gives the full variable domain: DAMVIQNPRYQVTQFGKPVTLSCSQTLNHNVMYWYQQKSSQAPKLLFHYYDKDFNNEADTPDNFQSRRPNTSFCFLDIRSPGLGDTAMYLCATSRGLVNEQFFGPGTRLTVL.

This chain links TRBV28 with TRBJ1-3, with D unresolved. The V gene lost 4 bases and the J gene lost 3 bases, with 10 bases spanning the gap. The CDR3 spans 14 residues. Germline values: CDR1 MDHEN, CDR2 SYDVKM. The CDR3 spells CASSSRGNGNTIYF. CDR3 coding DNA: TGTGCCAGCAGTTCACGAGGGAATGGAAACACCATATATTTT.

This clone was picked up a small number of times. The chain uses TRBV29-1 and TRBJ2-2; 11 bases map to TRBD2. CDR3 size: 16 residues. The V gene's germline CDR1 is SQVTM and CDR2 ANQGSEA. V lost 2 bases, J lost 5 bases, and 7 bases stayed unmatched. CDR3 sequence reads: CSVELAGGLRTGELFF. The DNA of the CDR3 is TGCAGCGTTGAACTAGCGGGAGGTCTAAGGACCGGGGAGCTGTTTTTT.

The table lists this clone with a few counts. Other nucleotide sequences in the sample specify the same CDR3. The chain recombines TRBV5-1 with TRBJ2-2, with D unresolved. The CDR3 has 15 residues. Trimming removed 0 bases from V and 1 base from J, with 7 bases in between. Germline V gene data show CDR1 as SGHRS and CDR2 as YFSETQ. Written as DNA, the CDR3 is TGCGCCAGCAGCTTGGACCCGGGGAACACCGGGGAGCTGTTTTTT. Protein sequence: CASSLDPGNTGELFF.

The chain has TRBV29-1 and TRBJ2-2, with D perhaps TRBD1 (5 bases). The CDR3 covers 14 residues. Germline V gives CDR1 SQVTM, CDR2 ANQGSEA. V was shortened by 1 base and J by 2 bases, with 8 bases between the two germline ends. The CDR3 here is CSVEGQGNTGELFF. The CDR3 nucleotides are TGCAGCGTTGAAGGGCAGGGTAACACCGGGGAGCTGTTTTTT.

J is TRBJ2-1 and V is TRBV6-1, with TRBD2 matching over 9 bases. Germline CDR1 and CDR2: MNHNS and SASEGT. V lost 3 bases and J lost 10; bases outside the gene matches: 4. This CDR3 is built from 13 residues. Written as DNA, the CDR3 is TGTGCCAGCAGTGACCACGGACTAGCGGAGCAGTTCTTC. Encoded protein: CASSDHGLAEQFF.

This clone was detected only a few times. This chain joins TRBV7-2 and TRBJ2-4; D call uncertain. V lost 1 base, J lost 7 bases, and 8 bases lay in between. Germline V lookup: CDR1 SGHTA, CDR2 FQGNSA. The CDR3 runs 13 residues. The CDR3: CASSLGLQNIQYF. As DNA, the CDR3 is TGTGCCAGCAGCTTAGGACTCCAGAACATTCAGTACTTC.

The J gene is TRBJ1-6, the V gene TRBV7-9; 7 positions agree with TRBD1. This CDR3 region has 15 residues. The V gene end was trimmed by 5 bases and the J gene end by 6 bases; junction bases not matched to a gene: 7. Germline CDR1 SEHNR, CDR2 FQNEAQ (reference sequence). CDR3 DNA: TGTGCCAGCAGCAGAAGACAGGGCGCTAATTCACCCCTCCACTTT. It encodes CASSRRQGANSPLHF.

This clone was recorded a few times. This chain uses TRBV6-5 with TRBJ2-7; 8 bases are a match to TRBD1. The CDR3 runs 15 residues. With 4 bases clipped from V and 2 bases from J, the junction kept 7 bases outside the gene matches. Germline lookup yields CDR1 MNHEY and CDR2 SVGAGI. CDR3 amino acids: CASSLHAGQAYEQYF. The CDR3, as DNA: TGTGCCAGCAGTTTACACGCGGGACAGGCCTACGAGCAGTACTTC.